In this sample, the clone carrying this T cell receptor (beta chain) turned up many times. V lost 7 bases and J 2 bases, leaving 5 bases between the germline ends. Germline-derived CDR1 and CDR2 are MDHEN and SYDVKM. The CDR3 has 11 residues. The entry originates in a study of regulatory T cells in long-lasting Graves disease. Looking at the study overall: Patients newly diagnosed with Graves' had been on antithyroid drugs for under 3 months.

Time point: newly diagnosed GD, antithyroid drugs for less than 3 months. From RNA extracted from PBMCs, the TCR library was made. A blood draw put approximately 9 milliliters of peripheral blood into EDTA tubes. Arm-PCR of CDR3 regions and iRepertoire HTBI primers were the basis on which TCR beta libraries were built. Original handling: Analysis of the samples identified under 80 TRBV and 13 to 15 TRBJ segments. TCRdb re-called the multiplex PCR reads through MiXCR, storing one row per CDR3 protein. Clone size and V and J calls follow TCRdb, not the original study. This sample has about 440,000 distinct CDR3 sequences, with about 17% found just once. This same sample was also part of a study on T cells in Graves' hyperthyroidism and ophthalmopathy.

This specimen consisted of peripheral blood mononuclear cells (PBMCs), obtained at new diagnosis, from a patient treated with antithyroid drugs. This clonotype was sampled from a woman under 30 with Graves disease. This chain links TRBV28 with TRBJ1-2; no clear D gene. The CDR3 sequence is CASTDNYGYTF. The DNA for the CDR3 is TGTGCCAGCACCGACAACTATGGCTACACCTTC.